Shown below are 29 T cell receptor beta chains from a single sample sequenced in a study of blood T cell repertoires in COVID-19. Sequencing used immunoSEQ multiplex PCR; TCRdb keeps in-frame clones, though not all of them. The sample records 250,000 to 300,000 clones, 70% to 90% being singletons. Source material: peripheral blood. The receptors were gathered from an older woman with acute or convalescent COVID-19.

V and J are TRBV4-1 and TRBJ1-3; D is possibly TRBD1 (5 bases). Trimming shortened V by 0 bases and J by 0 bases, and 9 bases separated the two germline ends. Germline V gives CDR1 MGHRA, CDR2 YSYEKL. This CDR3 has 16 amino acids. CDR3 DNA sequence: TGCGCCAGCAGCCAAGAGACAGCGCTCTCTGGAAACACCATATATTTT. Its translation: CASSQETALSGNTIYF.

The gene calls are TRBV27 and TRBJ1-2; D is uncertain. This CDR3 has 15 residues. With 8 bases removed from V and 1 base from J, the gap between germline ends came to 17 bases. From germline, CDR1 is MNHEY and CDR2 SMNVEV (reference sequence). The CDR3 loop reads CASSDGGLGNYGYTF. CDR3 nucleotides: TGTGCCAGCTCCGATGGAGGGCTGGGTAACTATGGCTACACCTTC.

The chain joins TRBV2 to TRBJ2-3, with a weak D call TRBD1 (5 bases). Germline V gives CDR1 SNHLY, CDR2 FYNNEI. This CDR3 comprises 12 residues. The V end lost 5 bases, the J end lost 6 bases, and 9 bases lay between the germline ends. As DNA, the CDR3 is TGTGCCAGCAGTCAGGGATACGATACGCAGTATTTT. As protein: CASSQGYDTQYF.

The count of this clone is one. The chain uses TRBV27 and TRBJ2-7, with 9 bases aligning to TRBD2. The length of the CDR3 is 15 residues. Per the germline V gene, CDR1 is MNHEY and CDR2 is SMNVEV (reference sequence). Trimming removed 2 bases from V and 4 bases from J; junction bases left unmatched: 6. This chain's CDR3 is CASSLAGGGKYEQYF. The DNA of the CDR3 is TGTGCCAGCAGTTTAGCGGGGGGGGGTAAATACGAGCAGTACTTC.

The chain recombines TRBV5-5 with TRBJ2-2; D gene uncertain. V was cut by 4 bases and J by 8 bases, with 9 bases left in between. CDR3 length equals 12 residues. The germline V gene encodes CDR1 SGHKS and CDR2 YYEKEE (reference sequence). CDR3 protein: CASSLERGELFF. DNA for the CDR3: TGTGCCAGCAGCCTAGAGAGGGGGGAGCTGTTTTTT.

The rearrangement links TRBV4-3 to TRBJ2-7; tentative D call: TRBD1 (6 bases). The germline gives CDR1 LGHNA, CDR2 YSLEER. The V and J ends lost 0 bases and 0 bases respectively, with 12 bases between them. The CDR3 consists of 16 residues. The CDR3 sequence is CASSQEFDRFSYEQYF. CDR3 sequence (DNA): TGCGCCAGCAGCCAAGAATTTGACAGGTTCTCCTACGAGCAGTACTTC.

The chain employs TRBV18 and TRBJ2-2; D might be TRBD1 (5 bases). Trimming stripped 6 bases from V and 2 bases from J, with 13 bases between. The germline CDR1 and CDR2 sequences are KGHSH and LQKENI. The CDR3 extends over 15 amino acids. For the CDR3, the DNA is TGTGCCAGCTCGCTCCAGGGTTCCAACACCGGGGAGCTGTTTTTT. It codes for CASSLQGSNTGELFF.

The J gene is TRBJ2-3, the V gene TRBV7-9, with D perhaps matching TRBD1 (6 bases). V was cut by 5 bases and J by 3 bases, with 12 bases left in between. Germline CDR1 reads SEHNR; CDR2 reads FQNEAQ (reference sequence). The CDR3 runs to 14 residues. The CDR3: CASSRERGTDTQYF. As DNA, the CDR3 is TGTGCCAGCAGCCGGGAAAGGGGGACAGATACGCAGTATTTT.

The chain couples TRBV7-3 to TRBJ2-1; possibly TRBD2 for D (6 bases). Trimming left V 5 bases short and J 4 bases short, with 15 bases between. CDR1 and CDR2 from the germline V gene are SGHTA and FQGTGA. The CDR3 consists of 15 residues. This chain's CDR3 is CASSPIGGTYNEQFF. The CDR3 DNA follows: TGTGCCAGCAGCCCCATCGGCGGGACTTACAATGAGCAGTTCTTC.

Only one count was recorded for this clone. V and J are TRBV5-1 and TRBJ1-3; no clear D gene. V dropped 2 bases and J dropped 0 bases, with 12 bases sitting between them. The CDR3 contains 16 residues. Germline V gene data show CDR1 as SGHRS and CDR2 as YFSETQ. CDR3 sequence reads: CASSFTGTDSGNTIYF. In nucleotides, the CDR3 is TGCGCCAGCAGCTTCACGGGAACAGACTCTGGAAACACCATATATTTT.

The chain employs TRBV2 and TRBJ2-3; D is uncertain. V lost 3 bases and J 3 bases, leaving 10 bases between the germline ends. Germline values: CDR1 SNHLY, CDR2 FYNNEI. The CDR3 totals 14 residues. CDR3 nucleotide sequence: TGTGCCAGCAGTGAGAACCTCAGTACAGATACGCAGTATTTT. This encodes CASSENLSTDTQYF.

The CDR3 DNA follows: TGTGCCAGTAGTCGGGGGGGCGGGTGGCAGGGCTCTGGGGCCAACGTCCTGACTTTC. It is translated as CASSRGGGWQGSGANVLTF. The V call is TRBV19, the J call TRBJ2-6; 8 bases align to TRBD2. V shed 5 bases, J shed 0 bases, and the junction held 12 bases outside the gene matches. CDR3 length equals 19 residues. Germline V gene data show CDR1 as LNHDA and CDR2 as SQIVND (reference sequence). The variable domain in full, completed from reference TRBV19 and TRBJ2-6, reads DGGITQSPKYLFRKEGQNVTLSCEQNLNHDAMYWYRQDPGQGLRLIYYSQIVNDFQKGDIAEGYSVSREKKESFPLTVTSAQKNPTAFYLCASSRGGGWQGSGANVLTFGAGSRLTVL.

The V and J genes are TRBV6-5 and TRBJ1-5; 9 bases are a match to TRBD1. The CDR3 contains 14 residues. Germline trimming cut 6 bases from V and 6 bases from J; bases unmatched to any gene: 6. Germline V lookup: CDR1 MNHEY, CDR2 SVGAGI. CDR3 coding DNA: TGTGCCAGCAGCCGAACAGGGGGCAGTCAGCCCCAGCATTTT. Translating it yields CASSRTGGSQPQHF.

The chain couples TRBV27 to TRBJ2-1; D is perhaps TRBD1 (5 bases). The CDR3 is 13 amino acids. The V and J ends lost 3 bases and 10 bases respectively, with 13 bases between them. Per the germline V gene, CDR1 is MNHEY and CDR2 is SMNVEV (reference sequence). The CDR3 bases are TGTGCCAGCAGTTTTCCCCCTACAGGAGAGCAGTTCTTC. Its translation: CASSFPPTGEQFF.

The rearrangement joins TRBV4-2 to TRBJ1-6, with 7 bases aligning to TRBD1. The ends lost 0 bases at V and 9 bases at J; junction bases unmatched: 5. Germline loops: CDR1 LGHNA, CDR2 YNFKEQ. This CDR3 spans 15 amino acids. The CDR3 protein is CASSQEEGAGSPLHF. The DNA of the CDR3 is TGTGCCAGCAGCCAAGAGGAGGGGGCAGGTTCACCCCTCCACTTT.

V gene TRBV6-1 combines with J gene TRBJ2-1; the match to TRBD2 covers 13 bases. The J segment lost 7 bases and the V segment lost 1 base, leaving 1 base of the junction unmatched. The germline CDR1 and CDR2 sequences are MNHNS and SASEGT. This CDR3 contains 15 residues. The CDR3 region is CASSEGTSGSNEQFF. CDR3 in DNA: TGTGCCAGCAGTGAAGGGACTAGCGGGAGTAATGAGCAGTTCTTC.

J is TRBJ2-7 and V is TRBV11-2; tentatively, D is TRBD1 (7 bases). Per germline, CDR1 SGHAT and CDR2 FQNNGV. The V and J ends lost 4 bases and 0 bases respectively, with 22 bases between them. This CDR3 contains 18 residues. DNA of the CDR3: TGTGCCAGCAGCTCCCTGGGCGGGACAGTCGGTAGCTCCTACGAGCAGTACTTC. This translates into CASSSLGGTVGSSYEQYF.

The chain joins TRBV7-2 to TRBJ2-7; unclear D gene. CDR3 length: 12 residues. Germline V CDR1 and CDR2: SGHTA, FQGNSA. V shed 8 bases and J shed 1 base, with 9 bases lying between them. The CDR3 spells CASLVSSYEQYF. CDR3 DNA: TGTGCCAGCCTTGTTAGTTCCTACGAGCAGTACTTC.

The chain carries TRBV7-2 and TRBJ2-5; TRBD2 agrees at 11 bases. Unmatched junction bases numbered 13, after V lost 4 bases and J lost 12 bases. Per the germline V gene, CDR1 is SGHTA and CDR2 is FQGNSA. The CDR3 runs to 15 residues. Written as DNA, the CDR3 is TGTGCCAGCAGCTCACCACTAGCGGGGGCCGGGTTGAAGTACTTC. Protein product: CASSSPLAGAGLKYF. The full variable domain, its missing parts supplied by reference TRBV7-2 and TRBJ2-5, is GAGVSQSPSNKVTEKGKDVELRCDPISGHTALYWYRQSLGQGLEFLIYFQGNSAPDKSGLPSDRFSAERTGGSVSTLTIQRTQQEDSAVYLCASSSPLAGAGLKYFGPGTRLLVL.

This clone appeared a few times. The CDR3 region is CASRRTAANEQFF. The CDR3 nucleotides are TGTGCCAGCAGAAGGACAGCGGCCAATGAGCAGTTCTTC. The chain has TRBV6-5 and TRBJ2-1; perhaps TRBD1 as D (6 bases). Between the trimmed V and J ends, which lost 6 bases and 6 bases, there was a span of 12 bases. From germline, CDR1 is MNHEY and CDR2 SVGAGI. This CDR3 has 13 amino acids.

The V call is TRBV4-3, the J call TRBJ1-1; TRBD1 matches 7 bases. The junction had 11 bases not matched to a gene; V was cut back by 0 bases and J by 4 bases. CDR1 and CDR2 (germline): LGHNA, YSLEER. This CDR3 is 17 amino acids long. CDR3 loop: CASSQDWRQGEGTEAFF. CDR3 DNA: TGCGCCAGCAGCCAAGATTGGAGACAGGGCGAGGGCACTGAAGCTTTCTTT.

Concerning this clone itself: Other DNA sequences from this sample encode an identical CDR3 as well. The rearrangement joins TRBV4-2 to TRBJ1-5; the D gene is possibly TRBD1 (6 bases). The CDR3 totals 13 residues. Per germline, CDR1 LGHNA and CDR2 YNFKEQ. V shed 4 bases and J shed 7 bases, with 11 bases lying between them. DNA for the CDR3: TGTGCCAGCAGCCCAGGGGAAGGGCAGCCCCAGCATTTT. Its translation is CASSPGEGQPQHF.

The CDR3 here is CASSSPRTDSTDTQYF. In nucleotides, the CDR3 is TGTGCCAGCAGTTCCCCCCGGACAGACAGCACAGATACGCAGTATTTT. The chain has TRBV28 and TRBJ2-3, with a weak D call TRBD1 (6 bases). V was clipped by 4 bases and J by 0 bases, with 14 bases between them. Germline V gene sequence: CDR1 MDHEN, CDR2 SYDVKM. This CDR3 is 16 amino acids long.

The chain carries TRBV29-1 and TRBJ2-1; 7 bases map to TRBD2. Losses at the gene ends were 7 bases for V and 9 bases for J; bases not matched to a gene: 15. The CDR3 is 14 amino acids. Germline values: CDR1 SQVTM, CDR2 ANQGSEA. CDR3 nucleotides: TGCAGCGATCGATCGGCGGGAGCAAAGGGTGAGCAGTTCTTC. Protein product: CSDRSAGAKGEQFF.

In its sample, this clone was seen once. The chain recombines TRBV7-2 with TRBJ1-6; 7 nucleotides line up with TRBD1. The trim removed 5 bases at V and 4 bases at J, leaving 5 bases unmatched. The CDR3 consists of 15 residues. Per germline, CDR1 SGHTA and CDR2 FQGNSA. The CDR3 DNA sequence: TGTGCCAGCAGCCCACCGGGACAGTATAATTCACCCCTCCACTTT. The encoded protein is CASSPPGQYNSPLHF.

This clone has more than one count but fewer than ten. The chain is built from TRBV3-1 (or the pseudogene TRBV3-2) and TRBJ1-2, with 9 bases identical to TRBD1. Per germline, CDR1 LGHDT and CDR2 YNNKEL (reference sequence). This CDR3 contains 16 residues. Trimming took 2 bases from V and 8 from J; bases not matched to a gene: 12. This CDR3 reads CASSQNRDRVGWGYTF. DNA of the CDR3: TGTGCCAGCAGCCAAAATAGGGACAGGGTAGGCTGGGGCTACACCTTC.

The CDR3 sequence: CASSRLALADTQYF. For the CDR3, the DNA is TGTGCCAGCAGTCGACTAGCATTGGCTGATACGCAGTATTTT. The V call is TRBV28, the J call TRBJ2-3; TRBD2 matches at 7 bases. CDR3 size: 14 residues. The trim removed 5 bases at V and 6 bases at J, leaving 8 bases unmatched. Germline loops: CDR1 MDHEN, CDR2 SYDVKM.

V and J are TRBV29-1 and TRBJ1-1, with no clear D. The CDR3 runs 12 residues. CDR1 and CDR2 from the germline V gene are SQVTM and ANQGSEA. V was pared by 4 bases and J by 3 bases, with 9 bases between. The CDR3 is CSVGKGDTEAFF. The CDR3, as DNA: TGCAGCGTTGGTAAGGGAGACACTGAAGCTTTCTTT.

V gene TRBV2 combines with J gene TRBJ2-3; D is unclear. V shed 7 bases and J shed 1 base, with 9 bases lying between them. Germline assignment: CDR1 SNHLY and CDR2 FYNNEI. The CDR3 covers 13 residues. The CDR3 reads CASTSTRTDTQYF. CDR3 in DNA: TGTGCCAGCACGAGCACCCGCACAGATACGCAGTATTTT.